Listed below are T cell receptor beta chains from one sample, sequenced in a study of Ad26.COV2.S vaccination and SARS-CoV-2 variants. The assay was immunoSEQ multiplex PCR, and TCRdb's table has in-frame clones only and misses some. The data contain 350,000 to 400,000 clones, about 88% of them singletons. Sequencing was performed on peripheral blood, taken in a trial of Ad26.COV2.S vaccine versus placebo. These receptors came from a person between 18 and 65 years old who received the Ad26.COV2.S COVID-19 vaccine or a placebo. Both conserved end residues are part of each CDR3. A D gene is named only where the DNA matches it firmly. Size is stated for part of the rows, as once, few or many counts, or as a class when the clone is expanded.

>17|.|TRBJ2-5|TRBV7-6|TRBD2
CASSPKPRGLVGETQYF
TGTGCCAGCAGCCCGAAACCCCGGGGACTAGTCGGAGAGACCCAGTACTTC
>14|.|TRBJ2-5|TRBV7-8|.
CASSLGMGPETQYF
TGTGCCAGCAGCTTAGGGATGGGGCCAGAGACCCAGTACTTC
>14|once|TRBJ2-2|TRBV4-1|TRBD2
CASSQVKGREELFF
TGCGCCAGCAGCCAAGTTAAGGGGAGGGAGGAGCTGTTTTTT
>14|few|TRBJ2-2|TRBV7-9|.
CASSSLSSGGELFF
TGTGCCAGCAGCTCCTTATCCTCCGGGGGGGAGCTGTTTTTT
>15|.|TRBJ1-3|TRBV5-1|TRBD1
CASSGTGFTGNTIYF
TGCGCCAGCAGCGGGACAGGGTTCACTGGAAACACCATATATTTT
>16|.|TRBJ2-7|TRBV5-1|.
CASSLEQIGTPYEQYF
TGCGCCAGCAGCTTGGAGCAAATCGGGACTCCCTACGAGCAGTACTTC
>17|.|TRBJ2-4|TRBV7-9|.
CATRPYQRGIAKNIQYF
TGTGCCACCCGCCCCTACCAACGGGGGATAGCCAAAAACATTCAGTACTTC
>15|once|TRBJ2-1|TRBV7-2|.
CASSPTGGGYHEQFF
TGTGCCAGCAGCCCGACTGGAGGTGGCTACCATGAGCAGTTCTTC
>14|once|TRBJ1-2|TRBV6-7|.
CASSYLAGSGGYTF
TGTGCCAGCAGTTACTTGGCAGGGTCAGGTGGCTACACCTTC
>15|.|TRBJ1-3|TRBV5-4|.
CASSPGLRSGNTIYF
TGTGCCAGCAGTCCCGGGCTCCGCTCTGGAAACACCATATATTTT
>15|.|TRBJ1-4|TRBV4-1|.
CASSQLQGQGEKLFF
TGCGCCAGCAGCCAATTACAGGGCCAAGGTGAAAAACTGTTTTTT
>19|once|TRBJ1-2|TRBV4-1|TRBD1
CASSQVHLDRGKPNYGYTF
TGCGCCAGCAGCCAAGTCCACTTGGACAGGGGAAAACCTAACTATGGCTACACCTTC
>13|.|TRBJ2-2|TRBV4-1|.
CASSQEPKRELFF
TGCGCCAGCAGCCAAGAACCAAAAAGGGAGCTGTTTTTT
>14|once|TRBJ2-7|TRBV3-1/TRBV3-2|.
CASSQDHSVDEQYF
TGTGCCAGCAGCCAAGATCACAGTGTCGACGAGCAGTACTTC
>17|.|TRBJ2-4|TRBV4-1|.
CASSQDGNFLAKNIQYF
TGCGCCAGCAGCCAAGATGGGAACTTTCTAGCCAAAAACATTCAGTACTTC
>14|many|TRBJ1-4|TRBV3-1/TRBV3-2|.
CASSQGSGREKLFF
TGTGCCAGCAGCCAAGGGTCAGGGAGGGAAAAACTGTTTTTT
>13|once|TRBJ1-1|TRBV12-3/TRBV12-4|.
CASRTSEGTEAFF
TGTGCCAGCAGGACCTCGGAGGGAACTGAAGCTTTCTTT
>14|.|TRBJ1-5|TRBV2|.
CASRGPYSNQPQHF
TGTGCCAGCAGAGGCCCCTATAGCAATCAGCCCCAGCATTTT
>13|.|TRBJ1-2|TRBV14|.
CASSQGRNYGYTF
TGTGCCAGCAGCCAGGGAAGAAACTATGGCTACACCTTC
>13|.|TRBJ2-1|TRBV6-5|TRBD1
CASTKKGASEQFF
TGTGCCAGCACTAAAAAGGGGGCTAGTGAGCAGTTCTTC
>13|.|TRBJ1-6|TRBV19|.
CASSILQWSPLHF
TGTGCCAGTAGTATATTACAGTGGTCACCCCTCCACTTT
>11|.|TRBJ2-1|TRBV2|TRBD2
CASSSGVEQFF
TGTGCCAGCAGTAGCGGGGTTGAGCAGTTCTTC
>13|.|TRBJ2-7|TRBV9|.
CASSRDSAYEQYF
TGTGCCAGCAGCCGGGACTCCGCCTACGAGCAGTACTTC
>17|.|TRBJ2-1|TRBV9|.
CASSVVGSQSSYNEQFF
TGTGCCAGCAGCGTAGTTGGTAGCCAGAGCTCCTACAATGAGCAGTTCTTC
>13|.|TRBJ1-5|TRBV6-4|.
CASSGGSNQPQHF
TGTGCCAGCAGTGGGGGTAGCAATCAGCCCCAGCATTTT
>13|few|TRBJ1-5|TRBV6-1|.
CASSELNNQPQHF
TGTGCCAGCAGTGAACTAAACAATCAGCCCCAGCATTTT
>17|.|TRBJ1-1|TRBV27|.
CASSLEPPRGRNTEAFF
TGTGCCAGCAGTTTGGAACCCCCCAGGGGACGGAACACTGAAGCTTTCTTT
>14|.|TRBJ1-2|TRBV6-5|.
CASTPTGKLDGYTF
TGTGCCAGCACACCTACAGGAAAGTTGGACGGCTACACCTTC
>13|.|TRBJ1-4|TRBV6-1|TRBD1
CASSETGGGKLFF
TGTGCCAGCAGTGAGACAGGGGGAGGAAAACTGTTTTTT
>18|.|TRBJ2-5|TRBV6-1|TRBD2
CASSERTSGALTQETQYF
TGTGCCAGCAGTGAGAGGACTAGCGGGGCCCTGACTCAAGAGACCCAGTACTTC
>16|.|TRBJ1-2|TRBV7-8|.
CASSLGFGDGAYGYTF
TGTGCCAGCAGCTTAGGGTTTGGGGACGGGGCCTATGGCTACACCTTC
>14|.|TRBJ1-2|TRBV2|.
CASSTWTAPDSYTF
TGTGCCAGCAGTACCTGGACAGCCCCAGATAGCTACACCTTC
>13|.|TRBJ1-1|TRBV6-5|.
CASSYGGGTEAFF
TGTGCCAGCAGTTACGGGGGCGGCACTGAAGCTTTCTTT
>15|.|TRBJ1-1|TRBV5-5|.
CASSLVAGGGTEAFF
TGTGCCAGCAGCTTGGTCGCAGGTGGAGGCACTGAAGCTTTCTTT
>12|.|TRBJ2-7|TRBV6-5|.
CASSPRTYEQYF
TGTGCCAGCAGTCCACGGACCTACGAGCAGTACTTC
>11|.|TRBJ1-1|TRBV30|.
CAWLRGTEAFF
TGTGCCTGGCTCAGGGGCACTGAAGCTTTCTTT
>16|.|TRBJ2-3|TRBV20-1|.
CSASPTVAGGTDTQYF
.
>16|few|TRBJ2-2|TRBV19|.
CASSTSRQAVLRELFF
TGTGCCAGTAGTACATCACGACAGGCGGTTCTCCGGGAGCTGTTTTTT
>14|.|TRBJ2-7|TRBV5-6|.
CASRSWGLGNEQYF
TGTGCCAGCCGTTCCTGGGGGCTGGGTAACGAGCAGTACTTC
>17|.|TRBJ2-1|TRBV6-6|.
CASSPTPGTIPYNEQFF
TGTGCCAGCAGTCCGACCCCCGGGACAATACCTTACAATGAGCAGTTCTTC
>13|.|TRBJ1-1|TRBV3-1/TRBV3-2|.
CASSQVTGTEAFF
TGTGCCAGCAGCCAAGTAACAGGGACTGAAGCTTTCTTT
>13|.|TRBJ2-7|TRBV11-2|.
CASSLTETYEQYF
TGTGCCAGCAGCTTGACAGAGACCTACGAGCAGTACTTC
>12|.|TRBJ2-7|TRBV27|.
CASSFLGGEQYF
TGTGCCAGCAGTTTCTTGGGGGGCGAGCAGTACTTC
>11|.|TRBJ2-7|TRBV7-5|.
CVRSSEGEQYF
TGTGTCAGAAGCTCGGAGGGGGAGCAGTACTTC
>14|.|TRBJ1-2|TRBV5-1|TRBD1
CASNPGQTSYGYTF
TGCGCCAGCAACCCGGGACAGACCTCCTATGGCTACACCTTC
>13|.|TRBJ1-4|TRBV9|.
CASSTDPGEKLFF
TGTGCCAGCAGCACCGACCCGGGTGAAAAACTGTTTTTT
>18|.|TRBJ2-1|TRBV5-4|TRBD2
CASGGLAGALSSYNEQFF
TGTGCCAGCGGGGGACTAGCGGGGGCCCTTAGCTCCTACAATGAGCAGTTCTTC
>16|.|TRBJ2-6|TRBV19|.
CASSIRAISGANVLTF
TGTGCCAGTAGTATAAGGGCCATCTCTGGGGCCAACGTCCTGACTTTC
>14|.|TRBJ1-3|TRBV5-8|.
CASSLEGPGNTIYF
TGTGCCAGCAGCTTGGAGGGCCCCGGAAACACCATATATTTT
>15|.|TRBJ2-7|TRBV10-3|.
CAISESTGKSYEQYF
TGTGCCATCAGTGAGTCCACAGGAAAGTCCTACGAGCAGTACTTC
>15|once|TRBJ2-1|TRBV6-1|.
CASSEIGVGYNEQFF
TGTGCCAGCAGTGAAATAGGGGTAGGCTACAATGAGCAGTTCTTC
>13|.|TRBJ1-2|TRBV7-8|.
CASSVGIYYGYTF
TGTGCCAGCAGCGTAGGGATCTACTATGGCTACACCTTC
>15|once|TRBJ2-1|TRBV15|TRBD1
CATSSPGQRVNEQFF
TGTGCCACCAGCAGCCCGGGACAGAGGGTCAATGAGCAGTTCTTC
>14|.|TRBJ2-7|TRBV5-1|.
CASTTGTSSYEQYF
TGCGCCAGCACAACCGGGACAAGCTCCTACGAGCAGTACTTC
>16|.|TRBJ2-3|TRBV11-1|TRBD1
CASSSPGQGATDTQYF
TGTGCCAGCAGCAGTCCGGGACAGGGGGCGACAGATACGCAGTATTTT